The 16 T cell receptor beta chains below all came from one sample that was sequenced in a study of blood T cell repertoires in COVID-19. Measured with immunoSEQ multiplex PCR; TCRdb has only the in-frame clones, and not every one. The profile covers some 50,000 clones, with around 83% appearing a single time and approximately 3.1% taken by the ten largest. Sequencing was carried out using PBMCs or T cells enriched from blood (not recorded which). All receptors come from a woman aged 45-65 years who had recovered from COVID-19.

The V call is TRBV7-9, the J call TRBJ2-1; a possible D gene is TRBD1 (6 bases). The CDR3 sequence is 15 residues long. Germline CDR1 is SEHNR and CDR2 is FQNEAQ (reference sequence). The V end was cut by 5 bases, the J end by 6 bases, with 17 bases between. CDR3 in DNA: TGTGCCAGCAGCCGGACAGAAACTAAAACCAATGAGCAGTTCTTC. This gives the protein CASSRTETKTNEQFF.

The J gene is TRBJ2-7, the V gene TRBV5-4, with 11 positions matching TRBD2. The V gene's germline CDR1 is SGHNT and CDR2 YYREEE (reference sequence). The CDR3 has 16 amino acids. Unmatched junction bases numbered 7, after V lost 4 bases and J lost 1 base. The CDR3 region is CASSRIAGGPSYEQYF. For the CDR3, the DNA is TGTGCCAGCAGCAGAATAGCGGGGGGGCCGTCCTACGAGCAGTACTTC.

This clone was seen only a few times. The chain joins TRBV4-2 to TRBJ1-1; D is possibly TRBD1 (5 bases). Germline assignment: CDR1 LGHNA and CDR2 YNFKEQ. V was clipped by 2 bases and J by 0 bases, with 13 bases between them. The CDR3 extends over 16 amino acids. In DNA form, the CDR3 reads TGTGCCAGCAGCCAATCCCCAGGGTTCATGAACACTGAAGCTTTCTTT. Its protein product is CASSQSPGFMNTEAFF.

This clone occurred a few times. The chain combines TRBV28 with TRBJ1-3; D uncertain. CDR3 length equals 15 residues. V was cut by 3 bases and J by 0 bases, with 9 bases left in between. In germline, CDR1 is MDHEN, CDR2 SYDVKM. DNA for the CDR3: TGTGCCAGCAGTTTCCTGCCCAGCTCTGGAAACACCATATATTTT. Its protein product is CASSFLPSSGNTIYF.

The rearrangement uses TRBV6-2 or TRBV6-3 and TRBJ1-1, with unresolved D. Trimming removed 5 bases from V and 4 bases from J, with 14 bases in between. CDR3 length: 14 residues. The germline V gene has CDR1 MNHEY and CDR2 SVGEGT. The CDR3, as DNA: TGTGCCAGCAGTCAGTTGCGGGGTGCCACTGAAGCTTTCTTT. Encoded protein: CASSQLRGATEAFF.

CDR3 amino acids: CASSQPGQGFTEAFF. CDR3 bases: TGTGCCAGCAGCCAACCGGGACAGGGGTTCACTGAAGCTTTCTTT. This chain joins TRBV3-1 (or the pseudogene TRBV3-2) and TRBJ1-1; 10 nucleotides agree with TRBD1. CDR1 and CDR2 (germline): LGHDT, YNNKEL (reference sequence). CDR3 size: 15 residues. The V and J ends lost 2 bases and 4 bases, in that order; junction bases with no gene match: 4.

The chain combines TRBV28 with TRBJ1-2; D uncertain. Germline CDR1 is MDHEN and CDR2 is SYDVKM. V was shortened by 6 bases and J by 1 base, with 15 bases between the two germline ends. There are 15 residues in the CDR3. CDR3 nucleotides: TGTGCCAGCAGCCTTTGGGAGGGAGGTAACTATGGCTACACCTTC. This sequence encodes CASSLWEGGNYGYTF.

As concerns this clone: In the same sample, other DNA sequences code for this CDR3. The chain is built from TRBV18 and TRBJ1-2, with D perhaps matching TRBD1 (5 bases). The germline V and J ends were trimmed by 3 bases and 2 bases, with 7 bases remaining between them. There are 13 residues in the CDR3. Germline CDR1 KGHSH, CDR2 LQKENI. The chain's CDR3 is CASSPDRNYGYTF. CDR3 coding DNA: TGTGCCAGCTCACCCGACAGAAACTATGGCTACACCTTC. The full variable domain, completed using reference TRBV18 and TRBJ1-2, is NAGVMQNPRHLVRRRGQEARLRCSPMKGHSHVYWYRQLPEEGLKFMVYLQKENIIDESGMPKERFSAEFPKEGPSILRIQQVVRGDSAAYFCASSPDRNYGYTFGSGTRLTVV.

The chain carries TRBV29-1 and TRBJ2-3; D not resolved. CDR3 size: 15 residues. Germline V lookup: CDR1 SQVTM, CDR2 ANQGSEA. Trimming removed 6 bases from V and 0 bases from J, with 16 bases in between. CDR3: CSVRRSTSSTDTQYF. The CDR3 bases are TGCAGCGTGCGCAGGTCTACCTCTAGCACAGATACGCAGTATTTT.

This clone was detected once. The sample holds other DNA sequences that translate to the same CDR3. The chain couples TRBV7-2 to TRBJ2-5; D perhaps matches TRBD1 (6 bases). This CDR3 has 14 residues. Trimming pared 0 bases from V and 5 bases from J, leaving 10 bases between. Germline V lookup: CDR1 SGHTA, CDR2 FQGNSA. This CDR3 reads CASSLAGGGETQYF. As DNA, the CDR3 is TGTGCCAGCAGCTTAGCAGGGGGTGGGGAGACCCAGTACTTC. Supplemented by reference TRBV7-2 and TRBJ2-5, the full variable domain reads GAGVSQSPSNKVTEKGKDVELRCDPISGHTALYWYRQSLGQGLEFLIYFQGNSAPDKSGLPSDRFSAERTGGSVSTLTIQRTQQEDSAVYLCASSLAGGGETQYFGPGTRLLVL.

This chain uses TRBV28 with TRBJ1-5; 7 nucleotides line up with TRBD1. The J segment lost 4 bases and the V segment lost 8 bases, leaving 5 bases of the junction unmatched. CDR1 is MDHEN and CDR2 is SYDVKM in the germline V gene. This CDR3 is built from 13 residues. Written as DNA, the CDR3 is TGTGCCAGCCTCCGGACAGGTAATCAGCCCCAGCATTTT. Translation: CASLRTGNQPQHF.

The V and J genes are TRBV6-5 and TRBJ2-7; D remains ambiguous. CDR1 and CDR2 (germline): MNHEY, SVGAGI. The V end lost 5 bases, the J end lost 3 bases, and 17 bases lay between the germline ends. The CDR3 extends over 15 amino acids. CDR3 sequence (DNA): TGTGCCAGCAGTCACCCATTGGGTACGGGCTACGAGCAGTACTTC. Amino acid sequence: CASSHPLGTGYEQYF.

The J gene is TRBJ2-2, the V gene TRBV5-1, with D possibly being TRBD2 (5 bases). Trimming took 9 bases from V and 4 from J, leaving 10 bases between them. CDR1 and CDR2 (germline): SGHRS, YFSETQ. The CDR3 spans 12 residues. The CDR3 DNA reads as TGCGCCACTAGCCTGGGCACCGGGGAGCTGTTTTTT. This gives the protein CATSLGTGELFF.

The V call is TRBV18, the J call TRBJ1-2; no firm D call. The CDR3 is 16 amino acids. From germline, CDR1 is KGHSH and CDR2 LQKENI. Trimming removed 2 bases from V and 6 bases from J, with 19 bases in between. CDR3 in amino acids: CASSPANLIGNDGYTF. The CDR3 DNA follows: TGTGCCAGCTCACCAGCCAACCTGATCGGGAACGATGGCTACACCTTC.

The CDR3 loop is CASSLGIREQFF. Here the CDR3 DNA reads TGTGCCAGCAGCCTCGGGATCCGAGAGCAGTTCTTC. V usage is TRBV28 and J usage is TRBJ2-1; TRBD2 is a possible D gene (5 bases). The CDR3 has 12 amino acids. Looked up from germline, CDR1 is MDHEN and CDR2 is SYDVKM. The V gene lost 6 bases and the J gene lost 10 bases, with 13 bases spanning the gap.

The J gene is TRBJ1-1, the V gene TRBV3-1 (or the pseudogene TRBV3-2), with 9 bases that match TRBD1. There are 21 residues in the CDR3. Germline CDR1 is LGHDT and CDR2 is YNNKEL (reference sequence). The trim removed 2 bases at V and 1 base at J, leaving 20 bases unmatched. CDR3 in DNA: TGTGCCAGCAGCCAACCTCCTTACAGGGGGCGAAGGGTGTCACGGAACACTGAAGCTTTCTTT. Protein: CASSQPPYRGRRVSRNTEAFF.